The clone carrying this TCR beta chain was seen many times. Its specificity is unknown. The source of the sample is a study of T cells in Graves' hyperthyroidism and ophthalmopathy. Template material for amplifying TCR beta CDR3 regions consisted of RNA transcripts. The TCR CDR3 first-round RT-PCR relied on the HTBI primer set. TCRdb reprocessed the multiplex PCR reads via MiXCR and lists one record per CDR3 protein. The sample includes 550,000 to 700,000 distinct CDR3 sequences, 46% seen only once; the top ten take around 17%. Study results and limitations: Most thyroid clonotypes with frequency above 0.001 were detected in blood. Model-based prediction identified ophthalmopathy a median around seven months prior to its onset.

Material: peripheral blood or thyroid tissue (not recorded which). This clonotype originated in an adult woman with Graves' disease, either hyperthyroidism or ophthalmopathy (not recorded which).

CDR3 nucleotide sequence: TGTGCCAGCAGCTTATGGCCCGGGAGGGGGCTCGACTACGAGCAGTACTTC. It is translated as CASSLWPGRGLDYEQYF. This chain joins TRBV7-9 and TRBJ2-7; D might be TRBD2 (8 bases). Germline values: CDR1 SEHNR, CDR2 FQNEAQ (reference sequence). The V gene lost 2 bases and the J gene lost 3 bases, with 20 bases spanning the gap. The CDR3 contains 17 residues.